This is a list of T cell receptor beta chains from one sample in a study of cytomegalovirus exposure and HLA in healthy donors. Profiling relied on immunoSEQ multiplex PCR, and the TCRdb table lists in-frame clones only, not all of them. The sample lists 150,000 to 200,000 clones, more than 60% occurring once. Sequenced input: PBMCs. Source of these receptors: a woman in her twenties or thirties in good health and CMV-seronegative. Both conserved end residues are part of each CDR3. A D gene is named only where the DNA matches it firmly. Expanded clones are given a class, and other clones once, few, many or no size at all.

D,J,V,size,DNA,CDR3
.,TRBJ1-2,TRBV7-2,.,TGTGCCAGCAGTTCCGGGTCGGCGTATGGCTACACCTTC,CASSSGSAYGYTF
TRBD1,TRBJ1-5,TRBV19,.,TGTGCCAGTGGGACAGGGGTTCAGCCCCAGCATTTT,CASGTGVQPQHF
.,TRBJ1-3,TRBV20-1,.,TGCAGTGCTAATACTGGAAACACCATATATTTT,CSANTGNTIYF
.,TRBJ2-7,TRBV27,.,TGTGCCAGCAGTCCGACAGACTCCTACGAGCAGTACTTC,CASSPTDSYEQYF
.,TRBJ1-5,TRBV28,.,TGTGCCAGCAGTCTCAACCTCGGTTCGGGCAATCAGCCCCAGCATTTT,CASSLNLGSGNQPQHF
.,TRBJ1-5,TRBV28,once,TGTGCCAGCGGGCCAACAGGGTATCATCAGCCCCAGCATTTT,CASGPTGYHQPQHF
.,TRBJ1-1,TRBV4-2,.,TGTGCCAGCAGCCAAGATATGGCAGAGAACACTGAAGCTTTCTTT,CASSQDMAENTEAFF
.,TRBJ1-3,TRBV11-2,.,TGTGCCAGCAGCCCGGGAAACACCATATATTTT,CASSPGNTIYF
TRBD1,TRBJ1-1,TRBV7-9,.,TGTGCCAGCAGCTTGGGGACAGGGTTTACTGAAGCTTTCTTT,CASSLGTGFTEAFF
.,TRBJ1-5,TRBV5-6,few,TGTGCCAGCAGCTCAGAGGGGGGGCTCGGCGGAGCTCAGCCCCAGCATTTT,CASSSEGGLGGAQPQHF
.,TRBJ1-1,TRBV5-1,.,TGCGCCAGCAGCTTCGGGTTTGAGAACACTGAAGCTTTCTTT,CASSFGFENTEAFF
.,TRBJ2-3,TRBV29-1,.,TGCAGCGTTCAGGCAGCCAGGCCTACGCAGTATTTT,CSVQAARPTQYF
.,TRBJ1-6,TRBV2,.,TGTGCCAGCAGTGGGGCCCAAAAGGCATCCCTCCACTTT,CASSGAQKASLHF
.,TRBJ1-2,TRBV6-5,.,TGTGCCAGCGGAGGAAACTATGGCTACACCTTC,CASGGNYGYTF
.,TRBJ2-7,TRBV6-6,few,TGTGCCAGCAGTTACTCGAGACAGCCCTACGAGCAGTACTTC,CASSYSRQPYEQYF
.,TRBJ2-3,TRBV7-2,.,TGTGCCAGCAGCTCCTCTTACGAGGGCACGCAGTATTTT,CASSSSYEGTQYF
.,TRBJ1-3,TRBV6-5,once,TGTGCCAGCAGAAATAGGCAGGGCGGTGGAAACACCATATATTTT,CASRNRQGGGNTIYF
.,TRBJ1-1,TRBV19,.,TGTGCCACCGACCAGGGCACTGAAGCTTTCTTT,CATDQGTEAFF
TRBD1,TRBJ1-2,TRBV5-8,.,TGTGCCAGCAGACCTACAGGGGTGTGGCATGGCTACACCTTC,CASRPTGVWHGYTF
.,TRBJ2-5,TRBV6-5,.,TGTGCCAGCAGTTACCTATTTGGGACCCAGTACTTC,CASSYLFGTQYF
.,TRBJ2-3,TRBV5-1,.,TGCGCCAGCAGCTTGGCCGGTCCCCTGTTGGATACGCAGTATTTT,CASSLAGPLLDTQYF